Each of the 8 T cell receptor beta chains below was sequenced from the same sample in a study of cytomegalovirus exposure and HLA in healthy donors. Profiling relied on immunoSEQ multiplex PCR, and the TCRdb table lists in-frame clones only, not all of them. The table shows 85,000 to 130,000 clones, with roughly nine tenths occurring only once. Sequencing used PBMCs. These TCRs come from a young woman in good health and CMV-seropositive.

This chain joins TRBV5-1 and TRBJ2-1; possible D gene TRBD1, 5 bases. Germline loops: CDR1 SGHRS, CDR2 YFSETQ. V lost 3 bases and J 7 bases, leaving 17 bases between the germline ends. The CDR3 is made up of 15 amino acids. Here the CDR3 DNA reads TGCGCCAGCAGCTCGACACAAAGGGGAATGAATGAGCAGTTCTTC. Its protein product is CASSSTQRGMNEQFF.

CDR3 loop: CASTSRQGSSYEQYV. The CDR3 region has the DNA TGTGCCAGCACCTCTAGGCAGGGGAGCTCCTACGAGCAGTACGTC. This sequence joins TRBV6-4 and TRBJ2-7; D is possibly TRBD1 (6 bases). V lost 7 bases, J lost 0 bases, and 16 bases lay in between. CDR1 MRHNA and CDR2 SNTAGT come from the germline V gene. This CDR3 has 15 residues.

V is TRBV2 and J is TRBJ2-1; D unresolved. Germline CDR1 and CDR2: SNHLY and FYNNEI. V gave up 3 bases and J gave up 9 bases, with 6 bases separating them. This CDR3 region has 11 residues. CDR3 loop: CASSESFEQFF. The CDR3 DNA reads TGTGCCAGCAGTGAGAGCTTTGAGCAGTTCTTC.

V and J are TRBV4-1 and TRBJ2-3, with TRBD2 identical over 15 bases. V trimming: 4 bases; J trimming: 6 bases; junction bases outside the gene matches: 2. The CDR3 totals 15 residues. Looked up from germline, CDR1 is MGHRA and CDR2 is YSYEKL. The CDR3 spells CASSRTSGGEDTQYF. As DNA, the CDR3 is TGCGCCAGCAGCCGGACTAGCGGGGGGGAGGATACGCAGTATTTT.

V and J are TRBV6-6 and TRBJ2-3; TRBD2 might be the D (5 bases). This CDR3 is built from 14 residues. CDR1 and CDR2 from the germline V gene are MNHNY and SVGAGI (reference sequence). Trimming cost V 4 bases and J 2 bases, with 10 bases left between them. The CDR3 loop reads CASSLTGFTDTQYF. In nucleotides, the CDR3 is TGTGCCAGCAGTTTGACGGGATTCACAGATACGCAGTATTTT.

V is TRBV6-5 and J is TRBJ1-6, with TRBD1 as a possible D gene (6 bases). Germline-derived CDR1 and CDR2 are MNHEY and SVGAGI. This CDR3 has 15 amino acids. The ends were cut back, 0 bases at V and 10 bases at J, with 13 bases in the middle. The CDR3 sequence is CASSYSAGGLSPLHF. CDR3 nucleotides: TGTGCCAGCAGTTACTCAGCTGGGGGCTTATCACCCCTCCACTTT.

V is TRBV25-1 and J is TRBJ1-2; D is undetermined. V dropped 4 bases and J dropped 0 bases, with 12 bases sitting between them. The CDR3 sequence is 15 residues long. Germline assignment: CDR1 MGHDK and CDR2 SYGVNS. The CDR3 nucleotides are TGTGCCAGCAGTGGGAGGACTATTTCTAACTATGGCTACACCTTC. Encoded protein: CASSGRTISNYGYTF.

This clone was seen only once. The rearrangement uses TRBV7-9 and TRBJ2-3, with 9 bases lining up with TRBD2. Germline-derived CDR1 and CDR2 are SEHNR and FQNEAQ (reference sequence). The CDR3 sequence is 16 residues long. The V and J ends lost 6 bases and 0 bases, in that order; junction bases with no gene match: 7. The CDR3 DNA sequence: TGTGCCAGCAGGGGAATAGCGGGGGCTAGCACAGATACGCAGTATTTT. Amino acids: CASRGIAGASTDTQYF.